This TCR beta chain was observed in a study of cytomegalovirus exposure and HLA in healthy donors. Study-wide points: Researchers counted roughly 160 TCR beta chains as cytomegalovirus-associated. Sequencing likely caused a cluster of highly shared sequence variants.

To note about this clone: The antigen is undetermined.

PCR primers comprised 60 Vbeta and 13 Jbeta primers. TCRdb's copy holds only in-frame clones and misses some; the assay was immunoSEQ multiplex PCR. The sample carries 170,000 or so clones, roughly 85% recorded once. CDR3 length equals 11 residues. Germline-derived CDR1 and CDR2 are MNHNY and SVGAGI (reference sequence). The V end lost 6 bases, the J end lost 4 bases, and 7 bases lay between the germline ends. This chain joins TRBV6-6 and TRBJ2-7; no reliable D call. This receptor was taken from a woman aged 35 to 49 in good health and CMV-seronegative. Material: PBMCs. The CDR3 sequence is CASSTAYEQYF. CDR3 DNA sequence: TGTGCCAGCAGCACAGCATACGAGCAGTACTTC.